Given below is one T cell receptor beta chain in context. It lacks a known antigen. No per-base quality is available; no much larger clone lies one base away. The CDR3 has 14 amino acids, counting the end cysteine and phenylalanine. Only the CDR3 DNA is retained, 42 bases long and in frame from the first base. Trimming takes 5 bases from V and 4 bases from J, and the germline ends sit 12 bases apart. The germline V gene supplies CDR1 SGHTA and CDR2 FQGNSA. The treatment or condition label here, explained by the study, means: roughly 11-day PBMC culture with coronavirus spike peptide pools or control peptides (ViraFEST assay). To expand antigen-specific T cells with peptide pools and then pick out the expanded clonotypes through TCR sequencing, the study relied on the ViraFEST assay. The positive SARS-CoV-2 PCR tests of the convalescent patients were dated from March to December 2020, before the Alpha, Beta and Delta variants emerged in the United States. Approximately 2.1 million PBMCs per well were cultured in IMDM with about 5% human AB serum and 8 to 10 IU/ml IL-2, plus 10 ug/ml peptide pools. Half of the culture medium was replaced with fresh IL-2-containing medium on days 3 and 7. CD4+ T cells were isolated after less than twelve days of culture through negative selection using the EasySep CD4+ T cell isolation kit. PBMCs were separated from whole blood using Ficoll-Paque Plus gradient centrifugation and then either used fresh or cryopreserved at -140C. Triplicate wells were generally used for each culture condition.

The sample is drawn from a study of vaccination and CD4 T cells after COVID-19 (dated by TCRdb to between 2021 and 2022). For context, the study as a whole: Convalescent patients had a positive SARS-CoV-2 result on nasal swab PCR, and of these patients, fewer than ten had mild disease and one had severe disease. Two doses of either the Pfizer-BioNTech BNT162b2 vaccine (n=8) or the Moderna mRNA-1273 vaccine (n=2) were administered to participants. As controls, cultures received a CEFX viral epitope pool (the positive control), an HIV-1 Nef peptide pool (the negative control), or no peptide at all. In more than eight COVID-19 convalescent patients and 4 infection-naive healthy vaccine recipients, researchers compared the spike-specific CD4+ TCR repertoire from before mRNA vaccination with the repertoire from after. Overlapping spike peptide pools from SARS-CoV-2 and from the common cold coronaviruses HCoV-NL63, HCoV-OC43 and HCoV-229E were used as culture stimuli. In the convalescent cohort there were six males and four females, among whom were two Hispanic individuals, seven Caucasians, two Asians and one multiracial person. Post-vaccine blood samples were obtained a median of about 72 days after the second vaccine dose, with a range of roughly 13 to 250 days. Post-COVID blood samples were collected from convalescent patients a median of around 96 days after diagnosis, with a range of roughly 35 to 161 days.

Overall study results and their limits: The number of convalescent patients in the study was relatively small, and the study did not examine early timepoints following natural infection. Among convalescent patients, a median around 86% of the SARS-CoV-2-reactive clones seen after vaccination appeared only after vaccination, which suggests priming specific to the vaccine. Although the median number of SARS-CoV-2-reactive clonotypes went up from roughly 20 after infection to roughly 40 after vaccination, the increase was not significant. Of the vaccine-specific clones found in convalescent patients, nearly all (304 of 307) were mono-reactive for SARS-CoV-2 spike instead of being cross-reactive with common cold coronaviruses.

The library was made by PCR. At the Johns Hopkins FTIC core, DNA from the cultured CD4+ T cells underwent TCR sequencing with the Oncomine TCR Beta short-read assay. The QIAamp micro DNA kit was used to extract genomic DNA from the cultured CD4+ T cells. Oncomine TCR Beta libraries from cultured CD4+ T cells were pooled with unique dual indexes and sequenced on an Illumina iSeq 100. The source study handled its data this way. Non-productive sequences were removed, and CDR3s not starting with C, not ending with F or W, or shorter than 7 amino acids were discarded. Antigen-specific clonotypes were identified with the MANAFEST web application by comparing peptide-stimulated wells with reference and other culture wells. For a clone to be called positive, the clone needed an FDR below 0.05, an odds ratio above 5, and a productive frequency above 0.1% in at least two of three replicate wells. A clonotype was classed as cross-reactive if the clonotype showed significant expansion both in SARS-CoV-2 spike wells and in at least one common cold coronavirus spike condition. Levenshtein distances (stringdist) and unrooted phylogenetic trees (ape) in R version 3.6.1 were used to assess CDR3 homology. The public reads were quality trimmed at Q25 with fastp and then assembled into clones with MiXCR by TCRdb, keeping productive beta chains. Each CDR3 protein gets just one entry, which takes the most common genes and DNA from the rows behind it. For this entry, the V and J calls and clone size follow TCRdb and not the study's own pipeline. The sample has about 19,000 distinct CDR3 sequences on record, under 60% of them singletons. About 9.8% of the sample lies in the top ten.

The chain couples TRBV7-2 to TRBJ1-3, with a weak D call of TRBD1 (5 bases match). The sequencing here drew on CD4+ T cells from blood, cultured in vitro, taken after SARS-CoV-2 vaccination. The sequence derives from a human donor who had recovered from COVID-19. The bases read TGTGCCAGCAGCGCAGGGCGGGGAGGAAACACCATATATTTT. The translation is CASSAGRGGNTIYF.